Listed here are 2 T cell receptor beta chains from one sample, sequenced in a study of control samples from healthy donors and cancer patients. Generated by immunoSEQ multiplex PCR, the TCRdb table keeps only in-frame clones and is missing some. Among approximately 130,000 clones listed, roughly 91% were seen once. The sequenced sample was blood. The receptors come from a man between 40 and 49 years old in good health.

J is TRBJ1-1 and V is TRBV7-8; 8 bases match TRBD1. V lost 1 base, J lost 4 bases, and 11 bases stayed unmatched. The CDR3 runs 17 residues. Germline V gene lookup returns CDR1 SGHVS and CDR2 FQNEAQ. The CDR3: CASSLVGAGGGSTEAFF. DNA of the CDR3: TGTGCCAGCAGCTTAGTAGGTGCAGGGGGCGGAAGCACTGAAGCTTTCTTT. Full variable domain (rest looked up from reference TRBV7-8 and TRBJ1-1): GAGVSQSPRYKVAKRGQDVALRCDPISGHVSLFWYQQALGQGPEFLTYFQNEAQLDKSGLPSDRFFAERPEGSVSTLKIQRTQQEDSAVYLCASSLVGAGGGSTEAFFGQGTRLTVV.

The V call is TRBV15, the J call TRBJ1-2; no clear D. Trimming took off 0 bases at V and 5 bases at J, with 13 bases between the two ends. The CDR3 spans 15 residues. CDR1 and CDR2 (germline): LNHNV, YYDKDF (reference sequence). CDR3 nucleotides: TGTGCCACCAGCAGAGAGGCCAGGACCACATATGGCTACACCTTC. Its protein product is CATSREARTTYGYTF.